These 21 T cell receptor beta chains were sequenced from one sample in a study of human T cells and chemical hapten exposure. MiXCR, run by TCRdb on the RACE reads, gives a single entry per CDR3 protein. The profile shows a few hundred thousand distinct CDR3 sequences, approximately 8% of them singletons. Specified time point: pre-sensitization, week 0. Treatment reported: therapeutic diphenylcyclopropenone sensitization with weekly scalp DPC. This material consisted of whole blood, taken in connection with sensitization to the hapten diphenylcyclopropenone (DPC). The receptors were sampled from a man between 18 and 29 years old with alopecia areata. Some clones in this sample may be carry-over from other donors' samples.

This clonotype was detected a few times. The chain recombines TRBV7-8 with TRBJ2-3, with 8 bases matching TRBD1. V lost 5 bases to trimming and J lost 0 bases; unmatched junction nucleotides: 13. The CDR3 has 18 amino acids. Germline V gene data show CDR1 as SGHVS and CDR2 as FQNEAQ. CDR3 bases: TGTGCCAGCAGCCCTGGACAGGGTATACGATCAAGCACAGATACGCAGTATTTT. Amino acids: CASSPGQGIRSSTDTQYF.

This clonotype was counted many times. V gene TRBV28 combines with J gene TRBJ2-2; D might be TRBD2 (6 bases). V was shortened by 4 bases and J by 2 bases, with 20 bases between the two germline ends. There are 18 residues in the CDR3. CDR1 and CDR2 (germline): MDHEN, SYDVKM. CDR3 DNA sequence: TGTGCCAGCAGTTCCGAGGTTGGGGCGGGGTTCAACACCGGGGAGCTGTTTTTT. This gives the protein CASSSEVGAGFNTGELFF. Complete variable domain (other parts from reference TRBV28 and TRBJ2-2): DVKVTQSSRYLVKRTGEKVFLECVQDMDHENMFWYRQDPGLGLRLIYFSYDVKMKEKGDIPEGYSVSREKKERFSLILESASTNQTSMYLCASSSEVGAGFNTGELFFGEGSRLTVL.

This clonotype was observed many times. The genes are TRBV28 and TRBJ1-3, with TRBD1 as a possible D gene (5 bases). The CDR3 is made up of 14 amino acids. Trimming took off 3 bases at V and 1 base at J, with 7 bases between the two ends. Germline CDR1 and CDR2: MDHEN and SYDVKM. CDR3: CASSFTGSGNTIYF. The CDR3 coding sequence is TGTGCCAGCAGTTTTACAGGTTCTGGAAACACCATATATTTT.

The chain links TRBV5-1 to TRBJ2-2; D is ambiguous. This CDR3 contains 14 residues. Germline CDR1 and CDR2: SGHRS and YFSETQ. V was pared by 0 bases and J by 10 bases, with 13 bases between. CDR3 region: CASSLAVDSEELFF. For the CDR3, the DNA is TGCGCCAGCAGCTTGGCCGTCGATTCGGAGGAGCTGTTTTTT.

This clonotype occurred many times. J is TRBJ1-3 and V is TRBV6-5; D is ambiguous. The CDR3 runs 15 residues. V was trimmed by 5 bases and J by 0 bases, leaving 11 bases between them. Germline V gene data show CDR1 as MNHEY and CDR2 as SVGAGI. This CDR3 reads CASSRSPVSGNTIYF. The CDR3 DNA reads as TGTGCCAGCAGTCGGTCCCCCGTCTCTGGAAACACCATATATTTT.

This clonotype was counted between two and nine times. The CDR3 DNA reads TGTGCCAGCAGCCAATCGGGACAGGGGGCCCCCGAGCAGTACTTC. This codes for CASSQSGQGAPEQYF. The V gene is TRBV3-1, the J gene TRBJ2-7; 12 bases match TRBD1. The ends lost 2 bases at V and 6 bases at J; junction bases unmatched: 5. CDR1 LGHDT and CDR2 YNNKEL come from the germline V gene (reference sequence). The CDR3 is 15 amino acids.

The chain carries TRBV20-1 and TRBJ1-6; TRBD1 matches at 7 bases. The CDR3 is 14 amino acids. The ends lost 3 bases at V and 10 bases at J; junction bases unmatched: 9. Germline V gene lookup returns CDR1 DFQATT and CDR2 SNEGSKA (reference sequence). Written as DNA, the CDR3 is TGCAGTGCTAGGACAGGGAGGGAAGGATCACCCCTCCACTTT. Residues: CSARTGREGSPLHF.

The rearrangement joins TRBV28 to TRBJ1-1; perhaps TRBD1 as D (5 bases). CDR3 length: 15 amino acids. Germline V gene lookup returns CDR1 MDHEN and CDR2 SYDVKM. V lost 3 bases and J 5 bases, leaving 16 bases between the germline ends. The CDR3 spells CASSFLGPLLTEAFF. CDR3 coding DNA: TGTGCCAGCAGTTTTTTGGGACCTCTTTTAACTGAAGCTTTCTTT.

There are a few counts of this clonotype. The chain recombines TRBV11-1 with TRBJ2-3; D possibly uses TRBD1 or TRBD2 (5 bases each). Germline CDR1 and CDR2: SGHAT and FQDESV (reference sequence). Trimming cost V 0 bases and J 5 bases, with 9 bases left between them. The CDR3 has 14 amino acids. The chain's CDR3 is CASSLAGEEDTQYF. DNA for the CDR3: TGTGCCAGCAGCTTAGCGGGGGAAGAAGATACGCAGTATTTT.

This clonotype was detected many times. The chain carries TRBV28 and TRBJ1-4; TRBD1 matches at 7 bases. V trimming: 6 bases; J trimming: 8 bases; junction bases outside the gene matches: 12. The CDR3 is made up of 15 amino acids. Germline loops: CDR1 MDHEN, CDR2 SYDVKM. CDR3 sequence: CASSPTGVIDEKLFF. The CDR3 DNA reads TGTGCCAGCAGCCCAACAGGGGTGATCGACGAAAAACTGTTTTTT.

This clonotype was observed many times. V and J are TRBV4-3 and TRBJ1-5; unclear D gene. Trimming pared 0 bases from V and 2 bases from J, leaving 8 bases between. Germline values: CDR1 LGHNA, CDR2 YSLEER. The CDR3 is made up of 15 amino acids. The CDR3 region has the DNA TGCGCCAGCAGCCAAGATTCCACCGGCAATCAGCCCCAGCATTTT. It specifies CASSQDSTGNQPQHF.

This clonotype was detected only a few times. The chain links TRBV19 to TRBJ2-5; D is unresolved. In germline, CDR1 is LNHDA, CDR2 SQIVND (reference sequence). The CDR3 has 11 amino acids. V was shortened by 9 bases and J by 10 bases, with 15 bases between the two germline ends. CDR3 loop: CASSHGPFQYF. CDR3 nucleotide sequence: TGTGCCAGCTCCCATGGACCTTTCCAGTACTTC.

The rearrangement uses TRBV6-4 and TRBJ2-1, with D hard to call. The CDR3 totals 12 residues. Trimming cost V 3 bases and J 4 bases, with 4 bases left between them. From germline, CDR1 is MRHNA and CDR2 SNTAGT. DNA for the CDR3: TGTGCCAGCAGTGATCTTTACAATGAGCAGTTCTTC. Encoded protein: CASSDLYNEQFF.

This clonotype was counted a few times. The chain joins TRBV5-1 to TRBJ1-1; 8 positions agree with TRBD1. The length of the CDR3 is 15 residues. V trimming: 4 bases; J trimming: 3 bases; junction bases outside the gene matches: 8. The V gene's germline CDR1 is SGHRS and CDR2 YFSETQ. The CDR3 spells CASSKPGGWDTEAFF. Here the CDR3 DNA reads TGCGCCAGCAGCAAACCAGGGGGCTGGGACACTGAAGCTTTCTTT.

This clonotype occurred a few times. The chain carries TRBV9 and TRBJ1-1, with D possibly being TRBD1 (6 bases). V lost 2 bases and J 5 bases, leaving 13 bases between the germline ends. CDR3 length: 14 residues. Germline CDR1 SGDLS, CDR2 YYNGEE. CDR3 sequence reads: CASSVLEGVTEAFF. Here the CDR3 DNA reads TGTGCCAGCAGCGTCCTGGAGGGGGTTACTGAAGCTTTCTTT.

This clonotype has only a few counts. The rearrangement uses TRBV10-2 and TRBJ2-3, with D perhaps matching TRBD2 (5 bases). The CDR3 is made up of 14 amino acids. Germline lookup yields CDR1 WSHSY and CDR2 SAAADI. Trimming cost V 3 bases and J 1 base, with 8 bases left between them. In nucleotides, the CDR3 is TGCGCCAGCAGTGACCGGCGGGGCACAGATACGCAGTATTTT. Encoded protein: CASSDRRGTDTQYF.

In this sample, this clonotype turned up many times. The rearrangement links TRBV11-1 to TRBJ2-1, with TRBD2 identical over 9 bases. V gave up 5 bases and J gave up 6 bases; unmatched junction bases: 5. Germline V gene data show CDR1 as SGHAT and CDR2 as FQDESV (reference sequence). The CDR3 has 14 amino acids. Written as DNA, the CDR3 is TGTGCCAGCAGCCGGTGGACTAGCGCCAATGAGCAGTTCTTC. This gives the protein CASSRWTSANEQFF.

This clonotype turned up a few times. This rearrangement joins TRBV29-1 to TRBJ2-7, with TRBD1 matching 7 bases. Trimming cost V 7 bases and J 7 bases; bases outside gene matches: 10. The CDR3 has 12 amino acids. The germline CDR1 and CDR2 sequences are SQVTM and ANQGSEA. The CDR3 region has the DNA TGCAGCGCCCGACAGGGCACGGGGGAGCAGTACGTC. Residues: CSARQGTGEQYV.

J is TRBJ2-1 and V is TRBV7-9; weak D call: TRBD2 (5 bases). This CDR3 has 12 residues. Deletions cut 4 bases from V and 8 bases from J, with 9 bases between. Germline values: CDR1 SEHNR, CDR2 FQNEAQ (reference sequence). The CDR3 DNA reads TGTGCCAGCAGCTCGGGAAACCATGAGCAGTTCTTC. Translating gives CASSSGNHEQFF.

This clonotype showed up just a few times. The chain has TRBV7-9 and TRBJ2-3; a weak D match, TRBD2 (5 bases). V was pared by 4 bases and J by 1 base, with 18 bases between. This CDR3 has 17 amino acids. Germline CDR1 SEHNR, CDR2 FQNEAQ (reference sequence). CDR3 protein: CASSSIPGEYGTDTQYF. The CDR3 bases are TGTGCCAGCAGCTCCATTCCTGGGGAGTATGGCACAGATACGCAGTATTTT.

This clonotype was observed a few times. The rearrangement links TRBV6-2 or TRBV6-3 to TRBJ2-7; a weak D match, TRBD2 (6 bases). The V gene lost 7 bases and the J gene lost 3 bases, with 13 bases spanning the gap. Germline CDR1 is MNHEY and CDR2 is SVGEGT. This CDR3 is 13 amino acids long. CDR3 in amino acids: CASTGTLNYEQYF. For the CDR3, the DNA is TGTGCCAGCACCGGGACTCTTAACTACGAGCAGTACTTC.